This entry concerns a single TCR beta chain. Produced via immunoSEQ multiplex PCR; TCRdb's table is partial and in-frame only. The repertoire consists of 700,000 to 950,000 clones, with around 96% occurring once and the leading ten covering 0.2% to 0.25%. V lost 0 bases and J lost 4, with 22 bases in between. Germline V gene sequence: CDR1 LNHNV, CDR2 YYDKDF (reference sequence). This CDR3 contains 19 residues. These data belong to a study of shared clonotypes between healthy human individuals. Study-level information: Three plates each covered CD4 naive and memory; CD8 naive two, CD8 memory one.

Only CD45RO-negative cells positively selected for CCR7 counted as naive CD8 cells, so terminally differentiated effector memory CD45RA+ cells were excluded. Adults of Caucasian background living in Nashville, Tennessee made up all donors. The clonotype originates from a young man in good health. Sequencing was performed on naive CD8+ T cells sorted from blood. The rearrangement links TRBV15 to TRBJ1-3; D may be TRBD1 (6 bases). The CDR3 coding sequence is TGTGCCACCAGCAGAGACTACGACGTGTTACAGGGTCGCGGAAACACCATATATTTT. Protein product: CATSRDYDVLQGRGNTIYF.